The source of this T cell receptor beta chain is a study of T cells in Graves' hyperthyroidism and ophthalmopathy. Overall study findings and caveats: Blood also showed most of the thyroid clonotypes that were expanded above 0.001.

PBMCs were obtained from about 10 ml fresh peripheral blood. Amplification of TCR beta CDR3 regions used RNA as the template. During a first-round RT-PCR of the TCR CDR3, the HTBI primer set was used. A single record per CDR3 protein comes from TCRdb applying MiXCR to the multiplex PCR reads. The table includes nearly 600,000 distinct CDR3 sequences, more than 11% detected once. Trimming stripped 5 bases from V and 1 base from J, with 16 bases between. This CDR3 has 16 amino acids. The germline V gene encodes CDR1 SEHNR and CDR2 FQNEAQ (reference sequence). In this sample, this clonotype turned up many times. What it binds is unknown.

The specimen was blood. The receptor's source is a woman under 40 with Graves' hyperthyroidism that later progressed to Graves' ophthalmopathy. This chain joins TRBV7-9 and TRBJ2-3; D is perhaps TRBD1 (6 bases). The CDR3 sequence is CASSPFGRTGTDTQYF. The CDR3 coding sequence is TGTGCCAGCAGCCCCTTCGGTAGGACAGGCACAGATACGCAGTATTTT.